This T cell receptor beta chain was documented in a study of T-cell memory formation after mild COVID-19. Germline CDR1 is SGHRS and CDR2 is YFSETQ. Trimming shortened V by 4 bases and J by 7 bases, and 14 bases separated the two germline ends. This CDR3 region has 14 residues. For this clonotype: What it binds is unknown.

Overall study findings and caveats: Clones contracting day 15 to 85 were balanced CD4/CD8; later expanders leaned CD4+. Clones that contracted clustered mainly in CM and EM if CD4+ and in EMRA if CD8+.

After 5'RACE with constant-segment primers, TCR alpha and TCR beta cDNA libraries carrying sample barcodes and UMIs were obtained. TCRdb analysed the 5' RACE reads with MiXCR anew, one entry per CDR3 protein. The table has approximately 290,000 distinct CDR3 sequences, 15% seen once. The material sequenced was PBMCs or a T cell subset sorted from them (not recorded which). The chain has TRBV5-1 and TRBJ1-4, with D perhaps matching TRBD1 (5 bases). This sequence was found in a man younger than 35 who had mild COVID-19 (a few samples of this study predate the infection). Cell type and time point are not known. CDR3 nucleotide sequence: TGCGCCAGCAGCCCGGGAGGGGCGAGTGAAAAACTGTTTTTT. Protein: CASSPGGASEKLFF.